The 27 T cell receptor beta chains listed next were all sequenced from one sample in a study of read filtering for tumor transcriptome and immune sequencing. From approximately 430 ng of RNA, a library with molecular barcoded alpha/delta and beta/gamma adaptors was made. Each CDR3 protein is one row after TCRdb ran MiXCR on the reads. The data contain about 130,000 distinct CDR3 sequences, 13% of them singletons. Sequencing was done on a sample of a population of CD138-negative cells sorted from bone marrow. The source is a donor at least 40 years old with multiple myeloma.

There are many counts of this clonotype. V gene TRBV5-1 combines with J gene TRBJ1-4, with unresolved D. The CDR3 totals 18 residues. The V and J ends lost 0 bases and 1 base respectively, with 16 bases between them. Germline CDR1 is SGHRS and CDR2 is YFSETQ. The CDR3: CASSLAVLGLGTNEKLFF. CDR3 bases: TGCGCCAGCAGCTTGGCCGTACTTGGGCTTGGAACTAATGAAAAACTGTTTTTT.

Comments on this clonotype: A much bigger clone sits one base away, suggesting this may be a read error. This chain uses TRBV7-8 with TRBJ2-3; D is unresolved. Germline CDR1 is SGHVS and CDR2 is FQNEAQ. The CDR3 is 16 residues long. In DNA form, the CDR3 reads TGTGTCAGCAGCTTATTTGCGTTCCCTAGCACAGATACGCAGTATTTT. The encoded protein is CVSSLFAFPSTDTQYF.

The table lists this clonotype with many counts. The chain combines TRBV5-1 with TRBJ2-1, with 7 bases identical to TRBD2. The CDR3 has 14 residues. The trim removed 2 bases at V and 4 bases at J, leaving 3 bases unmatched. Germline V lookup: CDR1 SGHRS, CDR2 YFSETQ. The CDR3, as DNA: TGCGCCAGCAGCTTCGGGACTAAATACAATGAGCAGTTCTTC. The encoded protein is CASSFGTKYNEQFF.

Ten or more counts support this clonotype. The chain recombines TRBV6-2 or TRBV6-3 with TRBJ2-1; the D is unclear. Germline assignment: CDR1 MNHEY and CDR2 SVGEGT. The germline V and J ends were trimmed by 6 bases and 4 bases, with 7 bases remaining between them. The CDR3 has 12 residues. This CDR3 is CASRDRYNEQFF. The CDR3 DNA follows: TGTGCCAGCAGAGACCGGTACAATGAGCAGTTCTTC.

This clonotype was seen at least ten times. The chain employs TRBV3-1 and TRBJ2-2; the match to TRBD2 covers 8 bases. There are 16 residues in the CDR3. V lost 1 base to trimming and J lost 1 base; unmatched junction nucleotides: 2. Germline V gives CDR1 LGHDT, CDR2 YNNKEL (reference sequence). The CDR3 here is CASSQVAGKNTGELFF. CDR3 nucleotides: TGTGCCAGCAGCCAAGTAGCGGGGAAGAACACCGGGGAGCTGTTTTTT.

This clonotype was found a few times. The chain carries TRBV12-3 or TRBV12-4 and TRBJ1-5; no firm D call. V was trimmed by 6 bases and J by 0 bases, leaving 12 bases between them. CDR3 length: 15 amino acids. The CDR3 region is CASRLSDFSNQPQHF. The CDR3 DNA follows: TGTGCCAGCAGGCTATCGGACTTTAGCAATCAGCCCCAGCATTTT.

This clonotype was seen repeatedly, ten times or more. The chain combines TRBV29-1 with TRBJ2-7, with TRBD1 matching over 10 bases. Germline V gene sequence: CDR1 SQVTM, CDR2 ANQGSEA. The J segment lost 3 bases and the V segment lost 6 bases, leaving 8 bases of the junction unmatched. CDR3 length: 14 residues. Written as DNA, the CDR3 is TGCAGCGTAGAATCCGGGACAGGGGACTACGAGCAGTACTTC. It codes for CSVESGTGDYEQYF.

The chain uses TRBV19 and TRBJ2-5, with TRBD2 as a possible D gene (5 bases). Germline V gene sequence: CDR1 LNHDA, CDR2 SQIVND (reference sequence). The CDR3 is 15 residues long. Deletions cut 1 base from V and 5 bases from J, with 14 bases between. The CDR3 loop reads CASSIGYGNVETQYF. The CDR3 coding sequence is TGTGCCAGTAGTATAGGTTACGGGAACGTGGAGACCCAGTACTTC.

This clonotype was observed at least ten times. The CDR3, as DNA: TGCAGTGCTACGGACAGGGTATCCGGCTATGGCTACACCTTC. This translates into CSATDRVSGYGYTF. The rearrangement joins TRBV20-1 to TRBJ1-2; TRBD1 agrees at 8 bases. The V gene's germline CDR1 is DFQATT and CDR2 SNEGSKA (reference sequence). CDR3 length: 14 residues. The V and J ends lost 4 bases and 4 bases, in that order; junction bases with no gene match: 8.

Many counts were recorded for this clonotype. The chain has TRBV5-1 and TRBJ2-1; tentative D call: TRBD2 (6 bases). From germline, CDR1 is SGHRS and CDR2 YFSETQ. V lost 0 bases and J lost 10, with 11 bases in between. The CDR3 length is 13 residues. In DNA, the CDR3 is TGCGCCAGCAGCTTGGCCACTAGCTCCGAGCAGTTCTTC. Translating it yields CASSLATSSEQFF.

The chain is built from TRBV28 and TRBJ2-4; D tentatively fits TRBD1 or TRBD2 (5 bases each). The CDR3 covers 15 residues. The V and J ends lost 6 bases and 9 bases respectively, with 21 bases between them. Germline lookup yields CDR1 MDHEN and CDR2 SYDVKM. CDR3: CASRPRQLTGSIQYF. The CDR3 DNA reads TGTGCCAGCAGACCCCGACAGTTAACGGGATCCATTCAGTACTTC.

This clonotype was seen a few times. The chain combines TRBV20-1 with TRBJ2-3; possibly TRBD2 for D (5 bases). Germline V gives CDR1 DFQATT, CDR2 SNEGSKA (reference sequence). The CDR3 is made up of 14 amino acids. The V gene lost 6 bases and the J gene lost 1 base, with 14 bases spanning the gap. DNA for the CDR3: TGCAGTGCCCTATCGAGGGATGGCACAGATACGCAGTATTTT. This translates into CSALSRDGTDTQYF.

In its sample, this clonotype was seen many times. The J gene is TRBJ2-7, the V gene TRBV5-1; D gene ambiguous. This CDR3 has 15 amino acids. Per the germline V gene, CDR1 is SGHRS and CDR2 is YFSETQ. Trimming shortened V by 4 bases and J by 0 bases, and 14 bases separated the two germline ends. The CDR3 DNA is TGCGCCAGCAGCCCTTCCGGCAGAAGCTCCTACGAGCAGTACTTC. Translating gives CASSPSGRSSYEQYF.

Concerning this clonotype itself: A far larger clone is a single base away, which makes a read error likely. The rearrangement joins TRBV6-1 to TRBJ2-3, with D possibly being TRBD2 (5 bases). The CDR3 is 15 amino acids. The germline CDR1 and CDR2 sequences are MNHNS and SASEGT. Trimming removed 6 bases from V and 3 bases from J, with 16 bases in between. The CDR3: CASSPDWEHTDTQYF. CDR3 coding DNA: TGTGCCAGCAGCCCGGATTGGGAGCATACAGATACGCAGTATTTT.

On this clonotype: At one end, the junction sequence differs from germline, possibly due to a read error. V gene TRBV19 combines with J gene TRBJ1-5, with D unclear. The CDR3 sequence is 15 residues long. Per the germline V gene, CDR1 is LNHDA and CDR2 is SQIVND (reference sequence). CDR3 nucleotides: TGTGCCAGTAGTATAAGTGTGGGTAGCAATCAGCCCCAGCACTTT. Its translation is CASSISVGSNQPQHF.

This clonotype was found many times. The chain is built from TRBV7-9 and TRBJ1-5, with TRBD1 matching 7 bases. J gave up 3 bases and V 6 bases, and 11 bases lay outside the gene matches. The CDR3 has 16 residues. The germline V gene encodes CDR1 SEHNR and CDR2 FQNEAQ (reference sequence). CDR3 in DNA: TGTGCCAGCAGTTCAGACAGGGTAGGGGACAATCAGCCCCAGCATTTT. Translating it yields CASSSDRVGDNQPQHF.

A word on this clonotype: A read error is possible here, since a much larger clone lies one base away. This sequence joins TRBV30 and TRBJ2-2; 16 nucleotides line up with TRBD2. V lost 3 bases to trimming and J lost 6 bases; unmatched junction nucleotides: 10. Per germline, CDR1 GTSNPN and CDR2 SVGIG (reference sequence). The CDR3 covers 18 residues. The CDR3 bases are TGTGCCTGGAGAGGGACTAGCGGGAGGGATCGAGGCGCCGGGGAGCTGTTTTTT. This translates into CAWRGTSGRDRGAGELFF.

Points on this clonotype: It is likely a read error, because the conserved phenylalanine at the end of the CDR3 is missing. The chain has TRBV19 and TRBJ2-1, with a possible D match to TRBD2 (6 bases). V lost 10 bases and J lost 5, with 12 bases in between. The V gene's germline CDR1 is LNHDA and CDR2 SQIVND (reference sequence). The length of the CDR3 is 12 residues. The CDR3 sequence is CATKTRHNEQFI. As DNA, the CDR3 is TGTGCCACAAAGACTAGACACAATGAGCAGTTCATC.

On this clonotype: A much larger clone differs from this one at a single base, so this may be a read error. The V and J genes are TRBV20-1 and TRBJ1-4; perhaps TRBD1 as D (6 bases). CDR1 and CDR2 (germline): DFQATT, SNEGSKA (reference sequence). The CDR3 covers 15 residues. CDR3: CGALPLGQFGEKLFF. CDR3 DNA sequence: TGCGGTGCATTACCCCTGGGACAATTCGGTGAAAAACTGTTTTTT.

This clonotype was recorded once. One base away lies a much larger clone, so this may be a sequencing read error. The J gene is TRBJ2-3, the V gene TRBV30; 7 bases line up with TRBD2. The germline V gene encodes CDR1 GTSNPN and CDR2 SVGIG (reference sequence). The CDR3 length is 15 residues. In nucleotides, the CDR3 is TGTGCCTGGCATCCAGCGGGATTTAGCACAGATGCGCAGTATTTT. As protein: CAWHPAGFSTDAQYF.

This clonotype was observed at least ten times. The chain carries TRBV20-1 and TRBJ2-1; 10 bases fit TRBD1. Per germline, CDR1 DFQATT and CDR2 SNEGSKA (reference sequence). V shed 0 bases, J shed 8 bases, and the junction held 10 bases outside the gene matches. The CDR3 length is 16 residues. CDR3 sequence reads: CSARDPGTGARDEQFF. The CDR3 DNA reads TGCAGTGCTAGAGATCCCGGGACAGGGGCGAGGGATGAGCAGTTCTTC.

This clonotype occurred once. A much larger clone differs by one base, so this may be a read error. The genes are TRBV7-3 and TRBJ2-1; 8 bases align to TRBD2. This CDR3 is 13 amino acids long. Germline V gene sequence: CDR1 SGHTA, CDR2 FQGTGA. The chain's CDR3 is CASSITSGGEQLF. The DNA for the CDR3 is TGTGCCAGCAGCATCACTAGCGGCGGTGAGCAGCTCTTC.

Many counts were recorded for this clonotype. The V gene is TRBV10-3, the J gene TRBJ2-5; TRBD2 matches 8 bases. The V segment lost 3 bases and the J segment 7 bases; nucleotides outside the gene matches: 4. This CDR3 is built from 13 residues. The germline V gene encodes CDR1 ENHRY and CDR2 SYGVKD. CDR3 nucleotide sequence: TGTGCCATCAGTGAAACTAGCGGAACGACCCAGTACTTC. Its protein product is CAISETSGTTQYF.

This clonotype came up many times. This chain joins TRBV7-2 and TRBJ2-3, with D uncertain. CDR1 and CDR2 from the germline V gene are SGHTA and FQGNSA. V was trimmed by 2 bases and J by 2 bases, leaving 14 bases between them. The CDR3 totals 16 residues. The CDR3 DNA reads TGTGCCAGCAGCTTACAAGCTTCTCCCTCCACAGATACGCAGTATTTT. It yields the protein CASSLQASPSTDTQYF.

In this sample, this clonotype turned up many times. CDR3 protein: CASSLTSGSNEQFF. In DNA, the CDR3 is TGTGCCAGCAGCTTGACTAGCGGGAGCAATGAGCAGTTCTTC. V and J are TRBV5-5 and TRBJ2-1, with 11 bases identical to TRBD2. Trimming at V came to 1 base and at J to 6 bases, leaving 0 bases not matched to a gene. From germline, CDR1 is SGHKS and CDR2 YYEKEE (reference sequence). This CDR3 spans 14 amino acids.

This clonotype was picked up many times. The chain is built from TRBV20-1 and TRBJ2-1; 9 positions match TRBD2. The CDR3 sequence is 14 residues long. CDR1 is DFQATT and CDR2 is SNEGSKA in the germline V gene (reference sequence). The trim removed 3 bases at V and 7 bases at J, leaving 7 bases unmatched. Here the CDR3 reads CSASSAGGTNEQFF. CDR3 coding DNA: TGCAGTGCTAGTTCGGCGGGGGGGACGAATGAGCAGTTCTTC.

The sample holds many counts of this clonotype. V and J are TRBV6-6 and TRBJ1-2; D gene ambiguous. The germline V gene has CDR1 MNHNY and CDR2 SVGAGI (reference sequence). The CDR3 extends over 13 amino acids. Trimming shortened V by 2 bases and J by 4 bases, and 8 bases separated the two germline ends. CDR3 loop: CASSYEAGYGYTF. The CDR3 nucleotides read TGTGCCAGCAGTTACGAGGCGGGCTATGGCTACACCTTC.